This T cell receptor beta chain was recorded in a study of tumor and adjacent non-tumor tissue in lung cancer. The CDR3 runs to 17 residues. Germline values: CDR1 SGHNT, CDR2 YYREEE (reference sequence). Points on this clonotype: One end of the junction is discordant with germline, which a read error may explain.

The template was RNA from unsorted bulk tissue. Distant lung tissue was collected more than 3 cm away from the tumor edge. TCRbeta libraries were built with three rounds of nested PCR, modified from ARM-PCR. TCRdb processed the multiplex PCR reads anew with MiXCR; each CDR3 protein has one entry. This sample carries 77,000 or so distinct CDR3 sequences, over 65% of them seen once, and the ten largest clones take under 40%. The sequencing sample was made of distant non-tumor lung tissue. The clonotype comes from a man in his 70s with non-small cell lung cancer. The J gene is TRBJ2-5, the V gene TRBV5-4; 9 bases are shared with TRBD2. Here the CDR3 reads CARSLEGLAGGRETQYF. DNA of the CDR3: TGTGCCAGGAGCTTGGAGGGACTGGCGGGAGGGCGAGAGACGCAGTACTTC.